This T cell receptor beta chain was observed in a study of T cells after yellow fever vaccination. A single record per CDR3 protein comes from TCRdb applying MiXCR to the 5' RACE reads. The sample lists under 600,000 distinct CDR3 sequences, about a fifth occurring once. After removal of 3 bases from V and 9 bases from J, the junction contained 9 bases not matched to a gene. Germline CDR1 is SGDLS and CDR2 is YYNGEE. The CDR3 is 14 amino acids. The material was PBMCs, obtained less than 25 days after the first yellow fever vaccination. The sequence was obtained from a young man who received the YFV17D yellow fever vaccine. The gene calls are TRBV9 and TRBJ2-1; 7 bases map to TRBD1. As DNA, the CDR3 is TGTGCCAGCAGCGCTGGGACAGTAGGAGGTGAGCAGTTCTTC. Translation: CASSAGTVGGEQFF.